This T cell receptor (beta chain) was sequenced in a study of T cell responses to AZD1222 COVID-19 vaccine. This clone was found once. V was clipped by 5 bases and J by 7 bases; unmatched bases: 7. Germline assignment: CDR1 SGHTA and CDR2 FQGTGA. This CDR3 is 16 amino acids long. Profiling relied on immunoSEQ multiplex PCR, and the TCRdb table lists in-frame clones only, not all of them. The data show approximately 120,000 clones, 88% seen once. This chain links TRBV7-3 with TRBJ2-2; 13 bases line up with TRBD2. The sequencing used peripheral blood, collected on day 0 of AZD1222 vaccination. This receptor was identified in an adult in good health. The CDR3 DNA reads as TGTGCCAGCAGCCGGACTAGCGGGGGCGGCAGCGGGGAGCTGTTTTTT. Translated: CASSRTSGGGSGELFF.